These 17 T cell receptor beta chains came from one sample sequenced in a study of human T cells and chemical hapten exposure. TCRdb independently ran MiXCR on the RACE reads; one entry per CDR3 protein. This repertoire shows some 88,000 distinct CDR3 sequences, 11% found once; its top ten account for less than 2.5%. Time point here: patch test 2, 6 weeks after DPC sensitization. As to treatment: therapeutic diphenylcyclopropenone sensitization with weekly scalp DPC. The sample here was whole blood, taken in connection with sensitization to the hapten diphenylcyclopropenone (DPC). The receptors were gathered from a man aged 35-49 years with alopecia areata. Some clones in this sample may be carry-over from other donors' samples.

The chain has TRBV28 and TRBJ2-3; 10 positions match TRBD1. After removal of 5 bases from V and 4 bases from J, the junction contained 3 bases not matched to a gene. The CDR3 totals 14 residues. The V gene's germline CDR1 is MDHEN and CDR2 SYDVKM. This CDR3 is CASSHGQGADTQYF. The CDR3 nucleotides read TGTGCCAGCAGTCATGGACAGGGGGCAGATACGCAGTATTTT.

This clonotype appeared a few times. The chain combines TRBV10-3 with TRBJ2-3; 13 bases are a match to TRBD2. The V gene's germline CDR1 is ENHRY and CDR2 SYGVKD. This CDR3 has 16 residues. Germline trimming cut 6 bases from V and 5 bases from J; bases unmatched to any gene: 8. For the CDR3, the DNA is TGTGCCATCAGGGCCCAACTAGCGGGAGGGGTAGATACGCAGTATTTT. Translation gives CAIRAQLAGGVDTQYF.

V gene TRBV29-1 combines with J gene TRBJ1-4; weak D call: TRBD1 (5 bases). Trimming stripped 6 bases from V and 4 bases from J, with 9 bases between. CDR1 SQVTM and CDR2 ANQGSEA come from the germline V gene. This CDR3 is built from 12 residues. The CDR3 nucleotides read TGCAGCGTGGGACGGATTAATGAAAAACTGTTTTTT. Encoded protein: CSVGRINEKLFF.

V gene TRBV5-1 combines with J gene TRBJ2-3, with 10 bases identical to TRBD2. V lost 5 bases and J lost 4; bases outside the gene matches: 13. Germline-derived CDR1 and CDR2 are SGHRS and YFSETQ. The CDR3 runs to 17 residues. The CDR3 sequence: CASRRGASGSGPDTQYF. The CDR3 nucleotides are TGCGCCAGCAGACGAGGAGCTAGCGGGAGTGGGCCAGATACGCAGTATTTT. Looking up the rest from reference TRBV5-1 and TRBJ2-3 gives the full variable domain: KAGVTQTPRYLIKTRGQQVTLSCSPISGHRSVSWYQQTPGQGLQFLFEYFSETQRNKGNFPGRFSGRQFSNSRSEMNVSTLELGDSALYLCASRRGASGSGPDTQYFGPGTRLTVL.

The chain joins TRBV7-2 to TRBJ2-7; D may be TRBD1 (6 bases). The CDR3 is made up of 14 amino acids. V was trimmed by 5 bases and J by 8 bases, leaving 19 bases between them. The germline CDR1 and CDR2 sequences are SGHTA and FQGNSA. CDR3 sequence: CASSRDKGLSQQYF. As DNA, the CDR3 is TGTGCCAGCAGCCGGGACAAGGGGCTCTCCCAGCAGTACTTC. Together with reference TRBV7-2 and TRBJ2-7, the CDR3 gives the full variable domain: GAGVSQSPSNKVTEKGKDVELRCDPISGHTALYWYRQSLGQGLEFLIYFQGNSAPDKSGLPSDRFSAERTGGSVSTLTIQRTQQEDSAVYLCASSRDKGLSQQYFGPGTRLTVT.

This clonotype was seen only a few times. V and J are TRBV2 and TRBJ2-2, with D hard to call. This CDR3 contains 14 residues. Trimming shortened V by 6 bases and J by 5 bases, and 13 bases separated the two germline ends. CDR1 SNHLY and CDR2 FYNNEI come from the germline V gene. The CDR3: CASSLNPATGELFF. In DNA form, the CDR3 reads TGTGCCAGCAGCCTCAATCCCGCTACCGGGGAGCTGTTTTTT.

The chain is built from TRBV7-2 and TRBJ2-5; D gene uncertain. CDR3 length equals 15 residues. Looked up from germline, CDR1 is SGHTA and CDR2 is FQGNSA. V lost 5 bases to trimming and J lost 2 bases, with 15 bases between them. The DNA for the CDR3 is TGTGCCAGCAGCCCCCAAATCTGGCGGCAAGAGACCCAGTACTTC. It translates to CASSPQIWRQETQYF.

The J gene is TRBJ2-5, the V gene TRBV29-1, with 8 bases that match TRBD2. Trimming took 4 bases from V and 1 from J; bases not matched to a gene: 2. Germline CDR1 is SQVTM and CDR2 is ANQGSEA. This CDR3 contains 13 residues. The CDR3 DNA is TGCAGCGTTGCGACTAGCGTCCAAGAGACCCAGTACTTC. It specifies CSVATSVQETQYF.

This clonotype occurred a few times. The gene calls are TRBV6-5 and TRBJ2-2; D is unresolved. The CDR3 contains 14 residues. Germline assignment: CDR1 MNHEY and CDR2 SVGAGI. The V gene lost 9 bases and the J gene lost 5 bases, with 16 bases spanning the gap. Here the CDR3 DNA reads TGTGCCAGTCGCTCAGACCTAGGGACCGGGGAGCTGTTTTTT. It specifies CASRSDLGTGELFF.

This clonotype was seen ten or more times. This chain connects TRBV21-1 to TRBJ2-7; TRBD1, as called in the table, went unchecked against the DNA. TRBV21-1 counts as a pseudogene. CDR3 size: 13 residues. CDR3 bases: TGTGCCAGCAACGCCGGGACAGGGAACGAGCAGTACGTC. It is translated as CASNAGTGNEQYV.

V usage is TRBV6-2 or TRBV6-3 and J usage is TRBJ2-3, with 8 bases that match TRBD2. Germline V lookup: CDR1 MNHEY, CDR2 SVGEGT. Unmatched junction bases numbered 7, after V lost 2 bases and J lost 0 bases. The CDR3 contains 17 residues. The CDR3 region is CASSYLPLAESTDTQYF. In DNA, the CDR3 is TGTGCCAGCAGTTACCTCCCACTAGCGGAGAGCACAGATACGCAGTATTTT.

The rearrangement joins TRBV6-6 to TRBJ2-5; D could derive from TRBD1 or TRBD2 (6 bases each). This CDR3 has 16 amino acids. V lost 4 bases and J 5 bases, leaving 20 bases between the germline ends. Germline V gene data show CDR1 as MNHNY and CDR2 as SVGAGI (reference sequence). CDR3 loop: CASSSQGRSLGETQYF. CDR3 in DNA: TGTGCCAGCAGTTCCCAGGGGAGGTCCTTAGGGGAGACCCAGTACTTC.

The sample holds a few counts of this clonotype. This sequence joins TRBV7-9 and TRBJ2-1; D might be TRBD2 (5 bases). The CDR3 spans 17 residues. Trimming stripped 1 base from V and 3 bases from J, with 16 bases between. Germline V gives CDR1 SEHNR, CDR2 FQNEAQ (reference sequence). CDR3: CASSLDRSSGSYNEQFF. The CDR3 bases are TGTGCCAGCAGCTTAGACCGGTCCAGCGGAAGCTACAATGAGCAGTTCTTC.

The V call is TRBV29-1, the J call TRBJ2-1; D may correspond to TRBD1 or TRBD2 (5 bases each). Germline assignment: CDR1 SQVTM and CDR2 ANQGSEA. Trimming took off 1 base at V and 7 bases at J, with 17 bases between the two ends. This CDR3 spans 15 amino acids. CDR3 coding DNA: TGCAGCGTTGAAGTTCGGGGCACTAACTGGAATGAGCAGTTCTTC. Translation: CSVEVRGTNWNEQFF.

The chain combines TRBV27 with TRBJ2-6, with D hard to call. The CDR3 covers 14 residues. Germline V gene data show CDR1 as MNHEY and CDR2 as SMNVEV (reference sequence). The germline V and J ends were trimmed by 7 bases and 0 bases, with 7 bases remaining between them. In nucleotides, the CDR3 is TGTGCCAGCACTCCCGGCTCTGGGGCCAACGTCCTGACTTTC. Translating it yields CASTPGSGANVLTF.

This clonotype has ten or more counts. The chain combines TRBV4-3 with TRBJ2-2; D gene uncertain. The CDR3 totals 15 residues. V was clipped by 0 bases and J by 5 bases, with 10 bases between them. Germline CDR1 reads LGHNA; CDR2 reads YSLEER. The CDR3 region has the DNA TGCGCCAGCAGCCAAGATCCCGTGGTGACCGGGGAGCTGTTTTTT. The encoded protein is CASSQDPVVTGELFF.

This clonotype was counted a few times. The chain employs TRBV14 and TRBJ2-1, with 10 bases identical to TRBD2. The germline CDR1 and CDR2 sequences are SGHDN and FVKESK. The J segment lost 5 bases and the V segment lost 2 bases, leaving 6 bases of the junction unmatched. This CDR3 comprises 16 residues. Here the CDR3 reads CASSQSGTSAHNEQFF. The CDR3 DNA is TGTGCCAGCAGCCAATCCGGGACTAGCGCCCACAATGAGCAGTTCTTC.